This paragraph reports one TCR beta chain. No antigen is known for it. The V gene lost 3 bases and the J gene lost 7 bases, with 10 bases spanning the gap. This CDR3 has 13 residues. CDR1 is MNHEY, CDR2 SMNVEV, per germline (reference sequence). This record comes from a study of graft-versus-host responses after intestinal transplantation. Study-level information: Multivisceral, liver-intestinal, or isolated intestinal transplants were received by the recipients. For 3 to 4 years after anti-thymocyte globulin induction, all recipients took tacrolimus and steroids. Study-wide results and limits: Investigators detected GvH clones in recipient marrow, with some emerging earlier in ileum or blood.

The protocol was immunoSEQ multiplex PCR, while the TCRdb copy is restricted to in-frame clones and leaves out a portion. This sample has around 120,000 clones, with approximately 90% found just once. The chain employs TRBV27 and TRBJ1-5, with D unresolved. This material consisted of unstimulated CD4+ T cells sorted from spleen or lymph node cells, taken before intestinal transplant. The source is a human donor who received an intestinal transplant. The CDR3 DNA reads TGTGCCAGCAGTTTCTCCAGGTTACAGCCCCAGCATTTT. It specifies CASSFSRLQPQHF.